The 21 T cell receptor beta chains below all came from one sample that was sequenced in a study of cytomegalovirus exposure and HLA in healthy donors. PCR was performed using 60 Vbeta and 13 Jbeta primers. TCRdb keeps only in-frame clones here, not all; method: immunoSEQ multiplex PCR. This sample has 60,000 to 70,000 clones, with just over 65% found just once. Specimen: PBMCs. The receptors come from a young woman in good health and CMV-seronegative.

The rearrangement joins TRBV10-3 to TRBJ2-3; 9 nucleotides match TRBD1. The ends lost 3 bases at V and 0 bases at J; junction bases unmatched: 4. In germline, CDR1 is ENHRY, CDR2 SYGVKD. The CDR3 covers 16 residues. CDR3 protein: CAISEGGQGSTDTQYF. The DNA for the CDR3 is TGTGCCATCAGTGAAGGGGGACAGGGAAGCACAGATACGCAGTATTTT.

This clone is labeled medium-sized. This chain joins TRBV2 and TRBJ1-5; D gene uncertain. V lost 3 bases and J 7 bases, leaving 7 bases between the germline ends. CDR1 and CDR2 (germline): SNHLY, FYNNEI. This CDR3 is 12 amino acids long. CDR3 DNA sequence: TGTGCCAGCAGTGACGAGGGCCAGCCCCAGCATTTT. Amino acids: CASSDEGQPQHF. The complete variable domain, with remaining parts taken from reference TRBV2 and TRBJ1-5, reads EPEVTQTPSHQVTQMGQEVILRCVPISNHLYFYWYRQILGQKVEFLVSFYNNEISEKSEIFDDQFSVERPDGSNFTLKIRSTKLEDSAMYFCASSDEGQPQHFGDGTRLSIL.

The rearrangement uses TRBV27 and TRBJ1-5, with 9 bases lining up with TRBD1. The CDR3 contains 17 residues. Germline V gene lookup returns CDR1 MNHEY and CDR2 SMNVEV (reference sequence). V dropped 5 bases and J dropped 1; count of bases not matched to a gene: 9. In DNA, the CDR3 is TGTGCCAGCAGTCCCCTCCAGACAGGGGGAAGCAATCAGCCCCAGCATTTT. This translates into CASSPLQTGGSNQPQHF.

The V and J genes are TRBV19 and TRBJ1-4, with a weak D call TRBD1 (5 bases). The CDR3 is 15 amino acids. The V gene's germline CDR1 is LNHDA and CDR2 SQIVND (reference sequence). Trimming removed 8 bases from V and 0 bases from J, with 13 bases in between. The CDR3 nucleotides read TGTGCCAGTGTTGGACACTCCGCAACTAATGAAAAACTGTTTTTT. Amino acids: CASVGHSATNEKLFF.

The chain combines TRBV19 with TRBJ1-4; the D is unclear. Per the germline V gene, CDR1 is LNHDA and CDR2 is SQIVND (reference sequence). CDR3 size: 14 residues. The ends were cut back, 6 bases at V and 0 bases at J, with 8 bases in the middle. The CDR3 loop is CASRVPATNEKLFF. The CDR3 nucleotides are TGTGCCAGTAGGGTTCCGGCAACTAATGAAAAACTGTTTTTT.

This chain connects TRBV14 to TRBJ2-5; TRBD2 might be the D (5 bases). Germline-derived CDR1 and CDR2 are SGHDN and FVKESK. Trimming took off 3 bases at V and 5 bases at J, with 10 bases between the two ends. There are 13 residues in the CDR3. The CDR3 nucleotides read TGTGCCAGCAGCCAGGCGGGTTCCGAGACCCAGTACTTC. Its protein is CASSQAGSETQYF. The variable domain in full, completed from reference TRBV14 and TRBJ2-5, reads EAGVTQFPSHSVIEKGQTVTLRCDPISGHDNLYWYRRVMGKEIKFLLHFVKESKQDESGMPNNRFLAERTGGTYSTLKVQPAELEDSGVYFCASSQAGSETQYFGPGTRLLVL.

The rearrangement joins TRBV12-5 to TRBJ2-1, with 7 bases matching TRBD1. CDR3 length equals 16 residues. Trimming at V came to 3 bases and at J to 1 base, leaving 6 bases not matched to a gene. Germline V lookup: CDR1 LGHNT, CDR2 FRNRAP. As DNA, the CDR3 is TGTGCTAGTGGTTTAACAGGGGAAATGTCCTACAATGAGCAGTTCTTC. As protein: CASGLTGEMSYNEQFF. The variable domain in full, with the rest retrieved from reference TRBV12-5 and TRBJ2-1, is DARVTQTPRHKVTEMGQEVTMRCQPILGHNTVFWYRQTMMQGLELLAYFRNRAPLDDSGMPKDRFSAEMPDATLATLKIQPSEPRDSAVYFCASGLTGEMSYNEQFFGPGTRLTVL.

This clone was counted a single time. The CDR3 DNA follows: TGTGCCAGCAGTGCACTAGCGGGGGCAGATACGCAGTATTTT. Encoded protein: CASSALAGADTQYF. The rearrangement joins TRBV6-1 to TRBJ2-3, with 11 bases identical to TRBD2. V gave up 4 bases and J gave up 4 bases; unmatched junction bases: 1. Germline values: CDR1 MNHNS, CDR2 SASEGT. The CDR3 has 14 residues.

The chain carries TRBV4-1 and TRBJ2-5; TRBD2 matches 9 bases. The CDR3 totals 17 residues. V was pared by 0 bases and J by 6 bases, with 11 bases of the junction left unmatched. Germline values: CDR1 MGHRA, CDR2 YSYEKL. CDR3 nucleotide sequence: TGCGCCAGCAGCCAAGAAGTATCGGCGGGGGGGTATAAGACCCAGTACTTC. Residues: CASSQEVSAGGYKTQYF.

This clone appeared a few times. The V call is TRBV27, the J call TRBJ1-2, with D uncertain. Per the germline V gene, CDR1 is MNHEY and CDR2 is SMNVEV (reference sequence). Trimming removed 6 bases from V and 4 bases from J, with 12 bases in between. The CDR3 has 13 residues. The DNA for the CDR3 is TGTGCCAGCAGGCGGGAGGGCTCCTATGGCTACACCTTC. This translates into CASRREGSYGYTF.

The rearrangement links TRBV4-1 to TRBJ2-1; the D gene is possibly TRBD2 (5 bases). The V gene's germline CDR1 is MGHRA and CDR2 YSYEKL. The CDR3 loop spans 13 amino acids. V was pared by 0 bases and J by 8 bases, with 8 bases between. CDR3 coding DNA: TGCGCCAGCAGCCAAGAGGCGGAGGATGAGCAGTTCTTC. This sequence encodes CASSQEAEDEQFF.

This clone was observed a few times. The V and J genes are TRBV7-6 and TRBJ2-1; TRBD1 matches at 7 bases. V was clipped by 2 bases and J by 5 bases; unmatched bases: 6. The CDR3 extends over 15 amino acids. Germline V gene sequence: CDR1 SGHVS, CDR2 FNYEAQ. CDR3 residues: CASSLLGGQNNEQFF. The CDR3 nucleotides read TGTGCCAGCAGCTTATTAGGGGGACAGAACAATGAGCAGTTCTTC.

The V call is TRBV18, the J call TRBJ2-5; 9 nucleotides agree with TRBD1. The CDR3 contains 17 residues. Germline CDR1 is KGHSH and CDR2 is LQKENI. V gave up 3 bases and J gave up 5 bases; unmatched junction bases: 13. The CDR3 sequence: CASSPYRDREGAETQYF. The CDR3, as DNA: TGTGCCAGCTCACCCTATCGGGACAGGGAGGGAGCGGAGACCCAGTACTTC.

The gene calls are TRBV5-1 and TRBJ2-1; weak D call: TRBD1 (6 bases). This CDR3 spans 15 amino acids. Trimming left V 0 bases short and J 1 base short, with 8 bases between. Germline CDR1 reads SGHRS; CDR2 reads YFSETQ. The CDR3 DNA sequence: TGCGCCAGCAGCTTGGGAGGACAGTCCTACAATGAGCAGTTCTTC. Residues: CASSLGGQSYNEQFF. The full variable domain, its missing parts supplied by reference TRBV5-1 and TRBJ2-1, is KAGVTQTPRYLIKTRGQQVTLSCSPISGHRSVSWYQQTPGQGLQFLFEYFSETQRNKGNFPGRFSGRQFSNSRSEMNVSTLELGDSALYLCASSLGGQSYNEQFFGPGTRLTVL.

J is TRBJ1-2 and V is TRBV20-1, with D hard to call. The V gene's germline CDR1 is DFQATT and CDR2 SNEGSKA (reference sequence). This CDR3 comprises 11 residues. V dropped 7 bases and J dropped 4 bases, with 10 bases sitting between them. The CDR3 region has the DNA TGCAGTGGAGGCATCTCCTATGGCTACACCTTC. Protein product: CSGGISYGYTF.

This clone was counted only a few times. The chain has TRBV6-6 and TRBJ1-5, with D perhaps TRBD1 (6 bases). Germline loops: CDR1 MNHNY, CDR2 SVGAGI (reference sequence). Trimming pared 5 bases from V and 6 bases from J, leaving 14 bases between. The CDR3 has 14 amino acids. Here the CDR3 DNA reads TGTGCCAGCAGTGACCCAGGGGAAGGTCAGCCCCAGCATTTT. Its translation: CASSDPGEGQPQHF.

This chain joins TRBV6-5 and TRBJ1-6, with TRBD1 matching over 7 bases. The length of the CDR3 is 16 residues. Germline assignment: CDR1 MNHEY and CDR2 SVGAGI. J was trimmed by 5 bases and V by 2 bases; bases with no gene match: 6. CDR3 sequence reads: CASSYDGTANNSPLHF. The CDR3 region has the DNA TGTGCCAGCAGTTACGACGGGACAGCCAATAATTCACCCCTCCACTTT.

This clone came up a few times. The chain has TRBV6-1 and TRBJ2-7, with D hard to call. The ends were cut back, 0 bases at V and 2 bases at J, with 11 bases in the middle. This CDR3 spans 15 amino acids. Germline V gives CDR1 MNHNS, CDR2 SASEGT. CDR3 protein: CASSEANSLPYEQYF. CDR3 DNA sequence: TGTGCCAGCAGTGAAGCGAACTCCTTACCCTACGAGCAGTACTTC.

The V and J genes are TRBV5-6 and TRBJ1-1; 9 bases map to TRBD1. Germline CDR1 SGHDT, CDR2 YYEEEE. This CDR3 has 15 amino acids. Trimming at V came to 5 bases and at J to 4 bases, leaving 9 bases not matched to a gene. CDR3 amino acids: CASRGTGTRLTEAFF. CDR3 nucleotide sequence: TGTGCCAGCAGGGGGACAGGGACCAGACTCACTGAAGCTTTCTTT.

The rearrangement links TRBV29-1 to TRBJ2-1; possibly TRBD2 for D (6 bases). Germline CDR1 is SQVTM and CDR2 is ANQGSEA. This CDR3 spans 15 amino acids. V was shortened by 4 bases and J by 1 base, with 14 bases between the two germline ends. DNA for the CDR3: TGCAGCGTTGGTCCAAATGGAGGGTCCTACAATGAGCAGTTCTTC. Its protein product is CSVGPNGGSYNEQFF.

V gene TRBV2 combines with J gene TRBJ1-5; D perhaps matches TRBD1 (6 bases). V was shortened by 1 base and J by 2 bases, with 6 bases between the two germline ends. CDR1 and CDR2 (germline): SNHLY, FYNNEI. There are 14 residues in the CDR3. CDR3 amino acids: CASSEGGRNQPQHF. CDR3 coding DNA: TGTGCCAGCAGTGAAGGGGGGCGCAATCAGCCCCAGCATTTT.